This record concerns one T cell receptor beta chain sequence. The CDR3 has 15 residues. The germline gives CDR1 LNHDA, CDR2 SQIVND (reference sequence). Losses at the gene ends were 6 bases for V and 5 bases for J; bases not matched to a gene: 7. This entry is derived from a study of T cell changes during pregnancy in multiple sclerosis. Clones were sequenced by immunoSEQ multiplex PCR, and TCRdb holds only the in-frame ones, with some missing. The sample has some 71,000 clones; under 95% are singletons. The clonotype comes from a female donor with multiple sclerosis, enrolled in a pregnancy study. The genes are TRBV19 and TRBJ2-5; 12 nucleotides match TRBD2. The sample consisted of peripheral blood, taken after pregnancy. The CDR3 coding sequence is TGTGCCAGTAGGCAGACTAGCGGGAGCGGTGAGACCCAGTACTTC. Translated: CASRQTSGSGETQYF.